One and the same sample provided the 10 T cell receptor beta chains below, sequenced in a study of shared clonotypes between healthy human individuals. TCRdb's table, derived via immunoSEQ multiplex PCR, lists solely in-frame clones and lacks some. The sample shows 1,500,000 or so clones, just under 99% of them seen only once. Sample: naive CD4+ T cells sorted from blood. As for subset: CD45RA+ positively selected. The receptors were sampled from a man between 25 and 39 years old in good health.

The chain links TRBV28 to TRBJ2-1; 11 bases are shared with TRBD2. V was clipped by 6 bases and J by 6 bases; unmatched bases: 10. The CDR3 runs 16 residues. Germline CDR1 is MDHEN and CDR2 is SYDVKM. The CDR3 coding sequence is TGTGCCAGCAGGGTAGGGTTAGCGGGAGGGCCCAATGAGCAGTTCTTC. Protein sequence: CASRVGLAGGPNEQFF.

This chain uses TRBV11-2 with TRBJ2-7, with 7 bases that match TRBD1. J gave up 4 bases and V 5 bases, and 8 bases lay outside the gene matches. Per germline, CDR1 SGHAT and CDR2 FQNNGV. The CDR3 length is 14 residues. CDR3 protein: CASSPRTGAYEQYF. The CDR3 nucleotides read TGTGCCAGCAGCCCCAGAACAGGGGCGTACGAGCAGTACTTC.

This chain joins TRBV7-9 and TRBJ2-7; D not certain. The CDR3 extends over 12 amino acids. The germline gives CDR1 SEHNR, CDR2 FQNEAQ (reference sequence). The V end was cut by 7 bases, the J end by 3 bases, with 10 bases between. In nucleotides, the CDR3 is TGTGCCAGCACCAGAGTGGACTACGAGCAGTACTTC. Translated, it gives CASTRVDYEQYF.

The CDR3 region has the DNA TGTGCCAGCAGCTTTCGCCAGGGGAGCACAGATACGCAGTATTTT. It encodes CASSFRQGSTDTQYF. This chain connects TRBV7-8 to TRBJ2-3; TRBD1 might be the D (6 bases). Per germline, CDR1 SGHVS and CDR2 FQNEAQ. The CDR3 consists of 15 residues. V dropped 3 bases and J dropped 0 bases, with 10 bases sitting between them. The full variable domain, rest sourced from reference TRBV7-8 and TRBJ2-3, is GAGVSQSPRYKVAKRGQDVALRCDPISGHVSLFWYQQALGQGPEFLTYFQNEAQLDKSGLPSDRFFAERPEGSVSTLKIQRTQQEDSAVYLCASSFRQGSTDTQYFGPGTRLTVL.

J is TRBJ2-2 and V is TRBV5-4; 10 nucleotides line up with TRBD2. Unmatched junction bases numbered 12, after V lost 2 bases and J lost 5 bases. The CDR3 contains 18 residues. The germline V gene encodes CDR1 SGHNT and CDR2 YYREEE (reference sequence). CDR3: CASSFLAGGPPTTGELFF. CDR3 sequence (DNA): TGTGCCAGCAGCTTCTTAGCGGGAGGCCCCCCGACGACCGGGGAGCTGTTTTTT. Full variable domain (missing parts from reference TRBV5-4 and TRBJ2-2): ETGVTQSPTHLIKTRGQQVTLRCSSQSGHNTVSWYQQALGQGPQFIFQYYREEENGRGNFPPRFSGLQFPNYSSELNVNALELDDSALYLCASSFLAGGPPTTGELFFGEGSRLTVL.

The chain employs TRBV15 and TRBJ1-4; maybe TRBD1 (5 bases). Per germline, CDR1 LNHNV and CDR2 YYDKDF (reference sequence). The CDR3 runs 15 residues. Trimming left V 0 bases short and J 5 bases short, with 10 bases between. CDR3 coding DNA: TGTGCCACCAGCAGAGACCCCGGGGGGAATGAAAAACTGTTTTTT. Its translation: CATSRDPGGNEKLFF. Combining the CDR3 with reference TRBV15 and TRBJ1-4 gives the whole variable domain DAMVIQNPRYQVTQFGKPVTLSCSQTLNHNVMYWYQQKSSQAPKLLFHYYDKDFNNEADTPDNFQSRRPNTSFCFLDIRSPGLGDTAMYLCATSRDPGGNEKLFFGSGTQLSVL.

V usage is TRBV6-5 and J usage is TRBJ2-7; the match to TRBD2 covers 10 bases. Unmatched junction bases numbered 4, after V lost 4 bases and J lost 1 base. Germline V gene data show CDR1 as MNHEY and CDR2 as SVGAGI. The CDR3 is 15 amino acids. The DNA of the CDR3 is TGTGCCAGCAGTTCAGGTAGCGGGAGGTCCTACGAGCAGTACTTC. This sequence encodes CASSSGSGRSYEQYF.

The V gene is TRBV5-4, the J gene TRBJ1-1, with D maybe TRBD1 (5 bases). CDR3 length: 15 residues. Trimming took off 4 bases at V and 7 bases at J, with 20 bases between the two ends. The germline V gene encodes CDR1 SGHNT and CDR2 YYREEE (reference sequence). In nucleotides, the CDR3 is TGTGCCAGCAGCGTACAAGGGAGTTCTAGGGGTGAAGCTTTCTTT. Its translation is CASSVQGSSRGEAFF.

Regarding this clone: Distinct nucleotide sequences in the sample also encode this CDR3. The rearrangement links TRBV9 to TRBJ1-2; D not certain. Per germline, CDR1 SGDLS and CDR2 YYNGEE. This CDR3 comprises 14 residues. V shed 0 bases and J shed 4 bases, with 10 bases lying between them. The CDR3 reads CASSVGTGIYGYTF. The CDR3 DNA reads as TGTGCCAGCAGCGTAGGGACTGGAATCTATGGCTACACCTTC.

This chain joins TRBV9 and TRBJ1-5; D gene unclear. CDR3 length equals 16 residues. CDR1 and CDR2 from the germline V gene are SGDLS and YYNGEE. The germline V and J ends were trimmed by 1 base and 0 bases, with 11 bases remaining between them. The CDR3 protein is CASSVIGTYSNQPQHF. The CDR3 DNA reads as TGTGCCAGCAGCGTAATTGGAACATATAGCAATCAGCCCCAGCATTTT.